Sequencing of this TCR beta chain was carried out in a study of identical twins. This clonotype showed up many times. What it recognizes is unknown. V gave up 2 bases and J gave up 4 bases, with 15 bases separating them. CDR1 is SGHRS, CDR2 YFSETQ, per germline. This CDR3 region has 15 residues. Study-level findings and limits: Rather than following the same donors, the conclusions depended on cross-sectional statistical analysis. Within cord blood, abundant beta clonotypes carried fewer insertions, but memory repertoires showed no such trend. Beta out-of-frame sequences showed weaker excess sharing between twins.

A universal primer site arose from template switching, and cDNA bore unique molecular identifiers. TCRdb redid the calling of the 5' RACE reads with MiXCR, one entry per CDR3 protein. The sample has approximately 690,000 distinct CDR3 sequences; less than 7% are singletons. The sequence came from a man between 18 and 35 years old in good health. This sequence joins TRBV5-1 and TRBJ2-5; TRBD2 might be the D (5 bases). Sequences were obtained from naive T cells sorted from blood. The CDR3 loop reads CASSLSDYGIETQYF. In DNA form, the CDR3 reads TGCGCCAGCAGCTTAAGTGATTACGGGATAGAGACCCAGTACTTC. Filled out from reference TRBV5-1 and TRBJ2-5, the complete variable domain reads KAGVTQTPRYLIKTRGQQVTLSCSPISGHRSVSWYQQTPGQGLQFLFEYFSETQRNKGNFPGRFSGRQFSNSRSEMNVSTLELGDSALYLCASSLSDYGIETQYFGPGTRLLVL.